A selection of T cell receptor beta chains follows, all from one sample in a study of T-cell memory formation after mild COVID-19. TCRdb ran MiXCR on the 5' RACE reads and lists one entry per CDR3 protein. The sample yields about 400,000 distinct CDR3 sequences, approximately 15% seen once. The sequencing sample was made of PBMCs or a T cell subset sorted from them (not recorded which). The receptors shown here come from a man aged 18 to 35 who had mild COVID-19 (a few samples of this study predate the infection). Cell type and time point are not known. The CDR3 runs from the conserved cysteine through the conserved F or W. A D gene is named only where the DNA matches it firmly. Clone size is stated in some rows and not others, as once, few, many or a class when expanded.

j_gene,abundance,d_gene,v_gene,CDR3nt,CDR3aa
TRBJ2-3,.,.,TRBV9,TGTGCCAGCAGCGCTGGAGGGGGACAAAGCACAGATACGCAGTATTTT,CASSAGGGQSTDTQYF
TRBJ2-2,few,TRBD2,TRBV5-4,TGTGCCAGCAGCTTGGATCTCGCGGGGGGACCCGCCGGGGAGCTGTTTTTT,CASSLDLAGGPAGELFF
TRBJ1-2,.,.,TRBV5-1,TGCGCCAGCAGCCGGACTGTTGCCCCCGATGGCTACACCTTC,CASSRTVAPDGYTF
TRBJ2-3,.,TRBD2,TRBV24-1,TGTGCCACCAGTGATTTCGGGACTATCCCGCTCCTCAACAGGCCCCGGGCAGATACGCAGTATTTT,CATSDFGTIPLLNRPRADTQYF
TRBJ2-2,.,.,TRBV20-1,TGCAGTACTAGGGAGCGGCAGGCTACGAACACCGGGGAGCTGTTTTTT,CSTRERQATNTGELFF
TRBJ2-2,many,TRBD1,TRBV5-1,TGCGCCAGCAGCGTAAAGACAGGGTTGGACGGGGAGCTGTTTTTT,CASSVKTGLDGELFF
TRBJ2-1,few,TRBD2,TRBV29-1,TGCAGCGTTGAAGAGGGCGGGGGGGCCAGCAATGAGCAGTTCTTC,CSVEEGGGASNEQFF
TRBJ2-7,.,TRBD1,TRBV4-1,TGCGCCAGCAGCCAGGAACCGGGACAGGTCTTCTACGAGCAGTACTTC,CASSQEPGQVFYEQYF
TRBJ2-1,.,TRBD1,TRBV11-2,TGTGCCAGCACTGGAGGAGGGACAGGGCACTACAATGAGCAGTTCTTC,CASTGGGTGHYNEQFF
TRBJ1-1,.,.,TRBV6-5,TGTGCCAGCAAGTCGGGGCAGGGTCCCTCTCCGGACACTGAAGCTTTCTTT,CASKSGQGPSPDTEAFF
TRBJ2-3,.,TRBD1,TRBV24-1,TGTGCCACCAGCATGTCGGGACAGGGACACAGCACAGATACGCAGTATTTT,CATSMSGQGHSTDTQYF